A selection of T cell receptor beta chains follows, all from one sample in a study of cytomegalovirus exposure and HLA in healthy donors. TCRdb keeps only in-frame clones here, not all; method: immunoSEQ multiplex PCR. The listing contains tens of thousands of clones. Sequenced sample: PBMCs. These receptors were taken from a female donor in good health and CMV-seropositive. The CDR3 runs from the conserved cysteine through the conserved F or W. A D gene is named only where the DNA matches it firmly.

CDR3nt: TGTGCCAGCAGTTTATTGACTAGCGGGAGGACTTACGAGCAGTACTTC
CDR3aa: CASSLLTSGRTYEQYF
j_gene: TRBJ2-7
v_gene: TRBV27
d_gene: TRBD2
len: 16

CDR3nt: TGCGCCAGCAGCCAAGCCACGGGACACTACTGGATGAACACTGAAGCTTTCTTT
CDR3aa: CASSQATGHYWMNTEAFF
j_gene: TRBJ1-1
v_gene: TRBV4-3
d_gene: -
len: 18

CDR3nt: TGTGCCAGCAGTGAAGCGCGGCTAGCGGGTGGGGAGCAGTTCTTC
CDR3aa: CASSEARLAGGEQFF
j_gene: TRBJ2-1
v_gene: TRBV2
d_gene: TRBD2
len: 15

CDR3nt: TGTGCCAGCAGTTACTCGAGGACAGGGGGTAACTACGAGCAGTACTTC
CDR3aa: CASSYSRTGGNYEQYF
j_gene: TRBJ2-7
v_gene: TRBV6-5
d_gene: TRBD1
len: 16

CDR3nt: TGTGCCAGGGGGGGACTCTATGGCTACACCTTC
CDR3aa: CARGGLYGYTF
j_gene: TRBJ1-2
v_gene: TRBV2
d_gene: -
len: 11

CDR3nt: TGTGCCAGCACCGCATCTATGGGACAGGGATACATTCAGTACTTC
CDR3aa: CASTASMGQGYIQYF
j_gene: TRBJ2-4
v_gene: TRBV6-1
d_gene: TRBD1
len: 15

CDR3nt: TGCAGCGTTGAAGATTACAGGGATACGCAGTATTTT
CDR3aa: CSVEDYRDTQYF
j_gene: TRBJ2-3
v_gene: TRBV29-1
d_gene: -
len: 12

CDR3nt: TGCGCCAGCAGCCAACTAACCAGGACTAGCGGCGGGGAGACCCAGTACTTC
CDR3aa: CASSQLTRTSGGETQYF
j_gene: TRBJ2-5
v_gene: TRBV4-1
d_gene: TRBD2
len: 17

CDR3nt: TGTGCCAGCAGCGGCGGGGGTAAGGTGGAGCTGTTTTTT
CDR3aa: CASSGGGKVELFF
j_gene: TRBJ2-2
v_gene: TRBV9
d_gene: TRBD2
len: 13

CDR3nt: TGTGCCAGCAGCCCCCGGGACAGGGGCCCCTACGAGCAGTACTTC
CDR3aa: CASSPRDRGPYEQYF
j_gene: TRBJ2-7
v_gene: TRBV11-2
d_gene: TRBD1
len: 15

CDR3nt: TGTGCCAGCAGCGCAAGGATCCGAGGGCAGTACTTC
CDR3aa: CASSARIRGQYF
j_gene: TRBJ2-7
v_gene: TRBV5-6
d_gene: -
len: 12

CDR3nt: TGCGCCAGCAGCCAAGCGACAGGGGTGGGCTATGGCTACACCTTC
CDR3aa: CASSQATGVGYGYTF
j_gene: TRBJ1-2
v_gene: TRBV4-1
d_gene: TRBD1
len: 15

CDR3nt: TGTGCCAGTCGACAGGGTTGGGAGGCCGGGGAGCTGTTTTTT
CDR3aa: CASRQGWEAGELFF
j_gene: TRBJ2-2
v_gene: TRBV19
d_gene: -
len: 14

CDR3nt: TGTGCCAGCAGCGTCGGAGGGGGCATGTATGGCTACACCTTC
CDR3aa: CASSVGGGMYGYTF
j_gene: TRBJ1-2
v_gene: TRBV9
d_gene: TRBD1
len: 14

CDR3nt: TGTGCCAGCAGCGAAACAGCGGGGGGGCTGTCCGGGGAGCTGTTTTTT
CDR3aa: CASSETAGGLSGELFF
j_gene: TRBJ2-2
v_gene: TRBV4-2
d_gene: TRBD2
len: 16

CDR3nt: TGCGCCAGCAGCGAGGCGGGACAGGGAGTCGGTGGCTACACCTTC
CDR3aa: CASSEAGQGVGGYTF
j_gene: TRBJ1-2
v_gene: TRBV5-1
d_gene: TRBD1
len: 15

CDR3nt: TGTGCCAGCAGTTCACCAGGGTTGCAAGAGACCCAGTACTTC
CDR3aa: CASSSPGLQETQYF
j_gene: TRBJ2-5
v_gene: TRBV28
d_gene: -
len: 14

CDR3nt: TGCAGCGTTGAAGAGACAGGGAACACTGAAGCTTTCTTT
CDR3aa: CSVEETGNTEAFF
j_gene: TRBJ1-1
v_gene: TRBV29-1
d_gene: -
len: 13

CDR3nt: TGTGCCAGCTCCCGGACTAGCGGGGCTGGAGTAACTAGCACAGATACGCAGTATTTT
CDR3aa: CASSRTSGAGVTSTDTQYF
j_gene: TRBJ2-3
v_gene: TRBV18
d_gene: TRBD2
len: 19

CDR3nt: TGTGCCAGCGGAATTCCCGGGACTAGCGGCCTGGGGCAGTACTTC
CDR3aa: CASGIPGTSGLGQYF
j_gene: TRBJ2-7
v_gene: TRBV6-1
d_gene: TRBD2
len: 15

CDR3nt: TGCAGCGCTGGACATTTAGTCGGGGAGCTGTTTTTT
CDR3aa: CSAGHLVGELFF
j_gene: TRBJ2-2
v_gene: TRBV29-1
d_gene: -
len: 12

CDR3nt: TGTGCCAGCAGCTTAGAAGGCAGGGTCTATGGCTACACCTTC
CDR3aa: CASSLEGRVYGYTF
j_gene: TRBJ1-2
v_gene: TRBV7-9
d_gene: -
len: 14